The 13 T cell receptor beta chains given below trace back to one sample, sequenced in a study of control samples from healthy donors and cancer patients. Clones were read by immunoSEQ multiplex PCR, and TCRdb kept only the in-frame ones, dropping some. The sample holds about 270,000 clones, around 79% seen once. Input material: PBMCs. Source of these receptors: a woman between 55 and 75 years old with lung cancer.

To note about this clone: The identical CDR3 is also encoded by other nucleotide sequences in the sample. This chain uses TRBV3-1 (or the pseudogene TRBV3-2) with TRBJ1-1; TRBD1 is a possible D gene (6 bases). V gave up 4 bases and J gave up 4 bases, with 10 bases separating them. Germline V gene data show CDR1 as LGHDT and CDR2 as YNNKEL (reference sequence). CDR3 size: 13 residues. The CDR3 here is CASSPRGGTEAFF. CDR3 DNA: TGTGCCAGCAGCCCAAGGGGGGGCACTGAAGCTTTCTTT.

This clone was seen a single time. The gene calls are TRBV5-1 and TRBJ2-3; 9 bases line up with TRBD1. The ends lost 4 bases at V and 1 base at J; junction bases unmatched: 4. The CDR3 runs 15 residues. Germline CDR1 and CDR2: SGHRS and YFSETQ. The CDR3 reads CASSTGQGGTDTQYF. The DNA of the CDR3 is TGCGCCAGCAGCACGGGACAGGGAGGCACAGATACGCAGTATTTT. Supplemented by reference TRBV5-1 and TRBJ2-3, the full variable domain reads KAGVTQTPRYLIKTRGQQVTLSCSPISGHRSVSWYQQTPGQGLQFLFEYFSETQRNKGNFPGRFSGRQFSNSRSEMNVSTLELGDSALYLCASSTGQGGTDTQYFGPGTRLTVL.

This clone was found once. The junction does not match germline at one end; this may be a read error. The gene calls are TRBV5-6 and TRBJ2-4; 8 bases match TRBD1. The CDR3 runs 16 residues. Per the germline V gene, CDR1 is SGHDT and CDR2 is YYEEEE. CDR3 DNA: TGTGCCAGCAGCCGCATCGGACAGGGTTTGGGGGCTAGGGTGCACTTC. It encodes CASSRIGQGLGARVHF.

The rearrangement joins TRBV24-1 to TRBJ1-1; D is possibly TRBD1 (5 bases). The V end was cut by 4 bases, the J end by 9 bases, with 17 bases between. In germline, CDR1 is KGHDR, CDR2 SFDVKD. This CDR3 comprises 14 residues. CDR3 region: CATSDSLGGEKAFF. The CDR3 DNA reads as TGTGCCACCAGTGACTCGCTCGGGGGAGAAAAAGCTTTCTTT.

The genes are TRBV2 and TRBJ2-5, with D possibly TRBD2 on 6 matching bases. Germline lookup yields CDR1 SNHLY and CDR2 FYNNEI. The CDR3 extends over 12 amino acids. The V and J ends lost 6 bases and 5 bases respectively, with 10 bases between them. CDR3 in amino acids: CASRNAGETQYF. The CDR3 DNA sequence: TGTGCCAGCAGGAATGCGGGGGAGACCCAGTACTTC.

The J gene is TRBJ2-1, the V gene TRBV5-1; weak D call: TRBD2 (5 bases). The V end lost 2 bases, the J end lost 9 bases, and 12 bases lay between the germline ends. Germline loops: CDR1 SGHRS, CDR2 YFSETQ. The CDR3 covers 13 residues. CDR3 sequence: CASSLKSGGEQFF. The CDR3 DNA follows: TGCGCCAGCAGCTTAAAAAGCGGCGGTGAGCAGTTCTTC.

This clone was seen just once. This chain connects TRBV6-5 to TRBJ1-5; D is possibly TRBD1 (5 bases). CDR3 size: 15 residues. Germline V lookup: CDR1 MNHEY, CDR2 SVGAGI. V was clipped by 6 bases and J by 1 base, with 13 bases between them. CDR3 residues: CASSPGTGSNQPQHF. The CDR3 region has the DNA TGTGCCAGCAGCCCCGGGACGGGCAGCAATCAGCCCCAGCATTTT.

The chain has TRBV7-9 and TRBJ2-1, with 12 bases that match TRBD2. J gave up 0 bases and V 1 base, and 4 bases lay outside the gene matches. The CDR3 covers 18 residues. Germline V gene lookup returns CDR1 SEHNR and CDR2 FQNEAQ (reference sequence). CDR3 sequence (DNA): TGTGCCAGCAGCTTAGGGCTAGCGGGGGGGAGCTCCTACAATGAGCAGTTCTTC. This encodes CASSLGLAGGSSYNEQFF.

The V and J genes are TRBV28 and TRBJ1-1; D perhaps matches TRBD1 (5 bases). The CDR3 runs 18 residues. CDR1 MDHEN and CDR2 SYDVKM come from the germline V gene. V was shortened by 4 bases and J by 5 bases, with 26 bases between the two germline ends. CDR3 loop: CASSYLSLGRQRGTEAFF. The CDR3 nucleotides are TGTGCCAGCAGTTACCTCTCCCTAGGCCGTCAGCGGGGGACTGAAGCTTTCTTT.

The rearrangement uses TRBV11-2 and TRBJ1-1, with D maybe TRBD1 (6 bases). The CDR3 has 14 amino acids. V lost 8 bases to trimming and J lost 0 bases, with 13 bases between them. Germline lookup yields CDR1 SGHAT and CDR2 FQNNGV. DNA for the CDR3: TGTGCCAGCTCGCAGGGGCTATTGAACACTGAAGCTTTCTTT. Amino acids: CASSQGLLNTEAFF.

This chain uses TRBV7-3 with TRBJ2-3; 11 positions agree with TRBD2. Germline CDR1 reads SGHTA; CDR2 reads FQGTGA. The CDR3 runs to 16 residues. The junction had 7 bases not matched to a gene; V was cut back by 2 bases and J by 6 bases. The CDR3 here is CASSLGLAGGLDTQYF. The CDR3, as DNA: TGTGCCAGCAGCTTAGGGCTAGCGGGGGGCCTGGATACGCAGTATTTT.

In this sample, this clone turned up a few times. The V and J genes are TRBV18 and TRBJ2-2; a weak D match, TRBD2 (6 bases). This CDR3 has 17 amino acids. Germline CDR1 and CDR2: KGHSH and LQKENI. V was pared by 6 bases and J by 10 bases, with 27 bases between. CDR3 residues: CASSLRDFGALTPELFF. CDR3 coding DNA: TGTGCCAGCTCGCTCCGGGACTTTGGAGCCCTGACCCCGGAGCTGTTTTTT. Complete variable domain (other parts from reference TRBV18 and TRBJ2-2): NAGVMQNPRHLVRRRGQEARLRCSPMKGHSHVYWYRQLPEEGLKFMVYLQKENIIDESGMPKERFSAEFPKEGPSILRIQQVVRGDSAAYFCASSLRDFGALTPELFFGEGSRLTVL.

A single count supports this clone. The gene calls are TRBV19 and TRBJ1-4, with TRBD1 as a possible D gene (5 bases). Trimming took 5 bases from V and 9 from J, leaving 25 bases between them. CDR1 and CDR2 (germline): LNHDA, SQIVND (reference sequence). This CDR3 is built from 17 residues. The DNA for the CDR3 is TGTGCCAGTAGTTCCCTCTCCGCCGGGACCGAGGGACAAAAACTGTTTTTT. Its protein product is CASSSLSAGTEGQKLFF.